This T cell receptor (beta chain) was observed in a study of shared clonotypes between healthy human individuals. Assay: immunoSEQ multiplex PCR; the TCRdb copy retains only in-frame clones and omits some. The top ten hold 0.13% to 0.15% of the sample, which has 2.5 million or so clones, about 92% seen once. CD4+ cells yielded CD45RA+ naive and CD45RA-negative memory subsets. V was trimmed by 0 bases and J by 7 bases, leaving 15 bases between them. The CDR3 has 16 residues. Per the germline V gene, CDR1 is ENHRY and CDR2 is SYGVKD. This sequence was found in a man aged 18 to 30 in good health. This sequence joins TRBV10-3 and TRBJ1-4; D remains unclear. Sequencing was done on a sample of naive CD4+ T cells sorted from blood. Subset noted: CD45RA+ positively selected. For the CDR3, the DNA is TGTGCCATCAGTGAGTCGCGGGTGGGAGGCGGTGAAAAACTGTTTTTT. This gives the protein CAISESRVGGGEKLFF.